The clone carrying this T cell receptor (beta chain) has just a few counts. This record comes from a study of identical twins. TCRdb analysed the 5' RACE reads with MiXCR anew, one entry per CDR3 protein. The sample holds more than 1.5 million distinct CDR3 sequences, under 35% seen once. Per germline, CDR1 SGHRS and CDR2 YFSETQ. Trimming took off 0 bases at V and 0 bases at J, with 4 bases between the two ends. The CDR3 has 15 residues. V gene TRBV5-1 combines with J gene TRBJ2-6; D ambiguous. The sequence was collected from a newborn girl in good health. The sequenced material came from cord blood. This CDR3 is CASSLEHSGANVLTF. CDR3 DNA sequence: TGCGCCAGCAGCTTGGAACACTCTGGGGCCAACGTCCTGACTTTC.